This T cell receptor beta chain was documented in a study of CD8+ T cells in alopecia areata. Study overall: Treatment comprised oral tofacitinib, 5 to 10 mg twice daily, in treated patients.

Reverse transcribed after extraction, RNA yielded cDNA as the sequencing template. This table comes from immunoSEQ multiplex PCR, and its TCRdb copy is limited to in-frame clones, with some not included. Of 150,000 or so clones listed, more than 75% are singletons. Peripheral blood samples and lesional scalp punch biopsies were obtained from alopecia areata patients. This receptor was identified in a human donor with alopecia areata. The sequencing used CD8+ T cells sorted from blood, collected at week 0.

CDR3 nucleotides: TGTGCCAGCTCACCGGAGACAGCAAATTACTATGGCTACACCTTC. Protein: CASSPETANYYGYTF. V usage is TRBV18 and J usage is TRBJ1-2; possible D gene TRBD1, 5 bases. V shed 3 bases and J shed 3 bases, with 14 bases lying between them. Germline CDR1 reads KGHSH; CDR2 reads LQKENI. The CDR3 totals 15 residues.